The clone carrying this T cell receptor (beta chain) has just a few counts. Antigen: not known. The data were taken from a study of cytomegalovirus exposure and HLA in healthy donors. The overall study: The study placed 80% to 85% of its 398 genotyped donors in the Caucasian-associated ancestry cluster.

PCR amplification relied on 60 Vbeta primers (plus 13 Jbeta primers). Using immunoSEQ multiplex PCR, the repertoire was profiled, and TCRdb retains in-frame clones only, with some absent. The sample includes 150,000 or so clones, about 80% of them seen just once. Study-wide results and limits: In a later analysis, a genetic analysis reported fewer productive-TCR N-insertions in an Asian-associated ancestry cluster than the cohort average.

The CDR3 is made up of 16 amino acids. The germline CDR1 and CDR2 sequences are SGHRS and YFSETQ. V lost 6 bases and J lost 6; bases outside the gene matches: 15. V gene TRBV5-1 combines with J gene TRBJ1-2, with 9 bases that match TRBD1. The receptor comes from a man aged 25 to 45 in good health and CMV-seronegative. The sample consisted of PBMCs. The CDR3: CASTFGVVGTGNGYTF. Written as DNA, the CDR3 is TGCGCCAGCACCTTTGGCGTGGTAGGGACAGGGAATGGCTACACCTTC.